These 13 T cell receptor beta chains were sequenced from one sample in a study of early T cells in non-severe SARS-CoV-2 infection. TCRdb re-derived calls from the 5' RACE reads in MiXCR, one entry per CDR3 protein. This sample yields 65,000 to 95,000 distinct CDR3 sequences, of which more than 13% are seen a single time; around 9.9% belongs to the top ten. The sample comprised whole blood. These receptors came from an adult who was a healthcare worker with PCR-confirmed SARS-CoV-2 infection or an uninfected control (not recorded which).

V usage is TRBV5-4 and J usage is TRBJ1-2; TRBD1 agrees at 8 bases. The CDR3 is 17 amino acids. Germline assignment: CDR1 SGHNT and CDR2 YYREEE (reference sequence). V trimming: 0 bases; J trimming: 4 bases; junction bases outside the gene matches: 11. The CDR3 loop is CASSLEAGGLFGYGYTF. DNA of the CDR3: TGTGCCAGCAGCTTGGAGGCAGGGGGCTTGTTCGGCTATGGCTACACCTTC.

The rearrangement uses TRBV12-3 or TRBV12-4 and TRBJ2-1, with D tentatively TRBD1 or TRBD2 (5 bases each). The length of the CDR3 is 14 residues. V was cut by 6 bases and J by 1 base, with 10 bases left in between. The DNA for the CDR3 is TGTGCCAGCAGGCAGCGGACATCCTACAATGAGCAGTTCTTC. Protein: CASRQRTSYNEQFF.

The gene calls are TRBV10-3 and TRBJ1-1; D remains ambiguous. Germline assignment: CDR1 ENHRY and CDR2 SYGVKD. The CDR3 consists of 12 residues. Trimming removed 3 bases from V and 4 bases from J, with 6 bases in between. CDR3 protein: CAISDLGTEAFF. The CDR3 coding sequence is TGTGCCATCAGTGACCTGGGCACTGAAGCTTTCTTT.

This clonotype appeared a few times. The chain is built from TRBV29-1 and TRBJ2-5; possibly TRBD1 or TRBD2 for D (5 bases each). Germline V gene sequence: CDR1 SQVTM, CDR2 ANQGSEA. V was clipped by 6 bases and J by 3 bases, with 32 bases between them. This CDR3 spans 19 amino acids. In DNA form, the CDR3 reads TGCAGCGTCCTCCCGATCGGGATGGGGGATAGGGTGTGGAAAGAGACCCAGTACTTC. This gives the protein CSVLPIGMGDRVWKETQYF.

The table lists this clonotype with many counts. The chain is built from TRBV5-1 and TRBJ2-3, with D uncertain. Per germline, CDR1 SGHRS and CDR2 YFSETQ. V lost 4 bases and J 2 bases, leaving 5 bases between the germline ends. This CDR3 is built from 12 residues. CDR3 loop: CASSQSTDTQYF. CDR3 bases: TGCGCCAGCAGCCAATCCACAGATACGCAGTATTTT.

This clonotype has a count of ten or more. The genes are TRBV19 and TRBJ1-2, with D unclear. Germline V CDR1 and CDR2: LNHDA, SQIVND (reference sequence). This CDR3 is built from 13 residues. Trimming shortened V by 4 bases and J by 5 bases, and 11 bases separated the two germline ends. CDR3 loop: CASSRVDGYGYTF. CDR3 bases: TGTGCCAGTAGTAGGGTGGACGGTTATGGCTACACCTTC.

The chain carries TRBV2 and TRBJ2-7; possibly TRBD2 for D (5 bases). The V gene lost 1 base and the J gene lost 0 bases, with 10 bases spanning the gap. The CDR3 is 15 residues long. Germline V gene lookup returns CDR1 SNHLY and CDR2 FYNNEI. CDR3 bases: TGTGCCAGCAGTGAAGAAGGAGGCCTCTCCTACGAGCAGTACTTC. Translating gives CASSEEGGLSYEQYF.

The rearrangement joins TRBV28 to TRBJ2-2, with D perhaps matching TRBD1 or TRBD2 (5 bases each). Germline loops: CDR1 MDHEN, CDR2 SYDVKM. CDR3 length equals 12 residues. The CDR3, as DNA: TGTGCAGTGGGGGTACACACCGGGGAGCTGTTTTTT. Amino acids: CAVGVHTGELFF.

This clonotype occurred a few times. The chain's CDR3 is CASSPPQDRLWNEQFF. In DNA form, the CDR3 reads TGCGCCAGCAGCCCTCCCCAGGACAGGCTATGGAATGAGCAGTTCTTC. The chain employs TRBV5-1 and TRBJ2-1; 7 nucleotides line up with TRBD1. Trimming took 4 bases from V and 7 from J; bases not matched to a gene: 14. CDR1 and CDR2 from the germline V gene are SGHRS and YFSETQ. The CDR3 has 16 residues.

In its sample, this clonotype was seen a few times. The CDR3 nucleotides read TGTGCCAGCAGCCGATCCTTGGTGGGGACAGATACGCAGTATTTT. It yields the protein CASSRSLVGTDTQYF. V is TRBV7-9 and J is TRBJ2-3; no definite D call. Germline lookup yields CDR1 SEHNR and CDR2 FQNEAQ (reference sequence). The CDR3 has 15 amino acids. V gave up 5 bases and J gave up 3 bases, with 15 bases separating them.

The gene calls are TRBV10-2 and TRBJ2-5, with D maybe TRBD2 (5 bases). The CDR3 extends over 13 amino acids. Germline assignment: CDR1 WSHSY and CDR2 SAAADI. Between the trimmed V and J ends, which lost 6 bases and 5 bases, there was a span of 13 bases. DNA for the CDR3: TGCGCCAGCAGCCCAGCGCGGGTTGAGACCCAGTACTTC. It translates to CASSPARVETQYF.

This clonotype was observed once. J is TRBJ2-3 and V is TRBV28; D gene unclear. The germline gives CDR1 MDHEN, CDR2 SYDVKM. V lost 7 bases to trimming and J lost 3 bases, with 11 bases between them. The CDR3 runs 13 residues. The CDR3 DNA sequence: TGTGCCAGCAATTCCGGCAGGACAGATACGCAGTATTTT. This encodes CASNSGRTDTQYF.

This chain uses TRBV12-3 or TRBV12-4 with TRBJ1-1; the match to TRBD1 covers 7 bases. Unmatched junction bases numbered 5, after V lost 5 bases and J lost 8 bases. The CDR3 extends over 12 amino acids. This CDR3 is CASSIQGLEAFF. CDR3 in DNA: TGTGCCAGCAGTATACAGGGGTTAGAAGCTTTCTTT.